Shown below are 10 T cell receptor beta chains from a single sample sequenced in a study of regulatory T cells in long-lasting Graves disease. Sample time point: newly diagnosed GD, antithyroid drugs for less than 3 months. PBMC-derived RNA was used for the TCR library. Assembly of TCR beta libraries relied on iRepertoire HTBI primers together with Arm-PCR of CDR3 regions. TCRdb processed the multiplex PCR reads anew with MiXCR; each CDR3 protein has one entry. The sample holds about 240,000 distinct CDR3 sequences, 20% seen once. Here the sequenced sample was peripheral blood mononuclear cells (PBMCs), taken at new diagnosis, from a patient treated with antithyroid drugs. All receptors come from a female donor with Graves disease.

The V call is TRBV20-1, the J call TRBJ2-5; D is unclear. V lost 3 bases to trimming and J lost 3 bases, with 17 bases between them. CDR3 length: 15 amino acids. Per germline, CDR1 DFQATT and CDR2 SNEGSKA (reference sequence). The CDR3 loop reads CSASRRSRSKETQYF. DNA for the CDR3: TGCAGTGCTAGCCGTCGGTCCAGGAGTAAAGAGACCCAGTACTTC.

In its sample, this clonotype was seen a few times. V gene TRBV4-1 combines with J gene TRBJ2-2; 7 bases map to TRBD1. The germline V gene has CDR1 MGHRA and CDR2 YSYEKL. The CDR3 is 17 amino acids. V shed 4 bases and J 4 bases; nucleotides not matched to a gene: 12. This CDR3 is CASSLIAPTGSTGELFF. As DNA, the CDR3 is TGCGCCAGCAGCCTAATCGCCCCGACAGGGAGCACCGGGGAGCTGTTTTTT.

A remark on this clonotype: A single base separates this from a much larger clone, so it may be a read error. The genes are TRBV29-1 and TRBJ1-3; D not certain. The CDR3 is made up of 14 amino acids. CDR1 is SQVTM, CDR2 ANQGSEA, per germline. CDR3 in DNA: TGCAGCGCCGCCCGATCAAGCTCTGGAAACACCACATATTTT. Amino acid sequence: CSAARSSSGNTTYF.

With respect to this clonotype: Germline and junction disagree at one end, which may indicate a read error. Here the CDR3 reads CTSSTRRDREMNTEAFF. The CDR3 coding sequence is TGTACCAGCAGCACCCGCCGGGACAGGGAAATGAACACTGAAGCTTTCTTT. The V gene is TRBV3-1, the J gene TRBJ1-1; 9 bases fit TRBD1. Germline CDR1 is LGHDT and CDR2 is YNNKEL (reference sequence). The CDR3 consists of 17 residues.

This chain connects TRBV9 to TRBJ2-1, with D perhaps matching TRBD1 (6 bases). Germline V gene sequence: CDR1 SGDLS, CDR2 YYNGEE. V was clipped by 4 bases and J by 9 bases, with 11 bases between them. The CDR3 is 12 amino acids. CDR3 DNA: TGTGCCAGCAGCACAACAGGGTCTGAGCAGTTCTTC. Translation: CASSTTGSEQFF.

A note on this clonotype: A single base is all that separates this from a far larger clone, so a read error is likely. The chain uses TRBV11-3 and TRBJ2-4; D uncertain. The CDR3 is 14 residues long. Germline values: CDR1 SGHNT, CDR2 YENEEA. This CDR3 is CASSPRSLKSIQYF. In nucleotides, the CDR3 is TGTGCCAGCAGCCCGAGGAGTCTCAAAAGCATTCAGTACTTC. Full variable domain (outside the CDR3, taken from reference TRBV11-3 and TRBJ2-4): EAGVVQSPRYKIIEKKQPVAFWCNPISGHNTLYWYLQNLGQGPELLIRYENEEAVDDSQLPKDRFSAERLKGVDSTLKIQPAELGDSAVYLCASSPRSLKSIQYFGAGTRLSVL.

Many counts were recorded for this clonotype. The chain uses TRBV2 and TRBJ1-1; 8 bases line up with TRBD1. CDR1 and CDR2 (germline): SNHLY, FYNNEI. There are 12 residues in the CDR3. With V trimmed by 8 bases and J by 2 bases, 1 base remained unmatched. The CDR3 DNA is TGTGCCAGCGGACAGGGTAACACTGAAGCTTTCTTT. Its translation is CASGQGNTEAFF. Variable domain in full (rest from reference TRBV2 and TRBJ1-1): EPEVTQTPSHQVTQMGQEVILRCVPISNHLYFYWYRQILGQKVEFLVSFYNNEISEKSEIFDDQFSVERPDGSNFTLKIRSTKLEDSAMYFCASGQGNTEAFFGQGTRLTVV.

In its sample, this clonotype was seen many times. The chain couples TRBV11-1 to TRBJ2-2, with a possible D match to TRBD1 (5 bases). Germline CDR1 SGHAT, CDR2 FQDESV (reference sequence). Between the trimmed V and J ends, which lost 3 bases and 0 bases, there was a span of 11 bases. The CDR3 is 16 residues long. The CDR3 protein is CASSLWTSANTGELFF. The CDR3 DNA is TGTGCCAGCAGCTTGTGGACATCCGCGAACACCGGGGAGCTGTTTTTT.

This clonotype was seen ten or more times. Here the CDR3 reads CASSPQQGNEQFF. The CDR3, as DNA: TGTGCCAGCTCACCCCAACAAGGGAATGAGCAGTTCTTC. The chain has TRBV18 and TRBJ2-1; no reliable D call. The germline V gene encodes CDR1 KGHSH and CDR2 LQKENI. The CDR3 extends over 13 amino acids. V was cut by 3 bases and J by 7 bases, with 10 bases left in between.

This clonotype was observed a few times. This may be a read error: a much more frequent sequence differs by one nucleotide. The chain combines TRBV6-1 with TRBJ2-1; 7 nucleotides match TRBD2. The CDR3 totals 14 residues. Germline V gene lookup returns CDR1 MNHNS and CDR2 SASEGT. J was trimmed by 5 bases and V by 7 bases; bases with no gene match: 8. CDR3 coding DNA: TGTGCCAGCACACCTGCCGGGACTAACAATGAGCAGTTCTTC. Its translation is CASTPAGTNNEQFF.